This is a list of T cell receptor beta chains from one sample in a study of T cell responses to AZD1222 COVID-19 vaccine. The repertoire was sequenced with immunoSEQ multiplex PCR; TCRdb's copy has only in-frame clones and lacks some. The sample shows about 94,000 clones, 70% to 90% of them seen only once. The source was peripheral blood, collected on day 0 of AZD1222 vaccination. Every receptor here comes from an adult in good health. CDR3s include the opening cysteine and the closing phenylalanine or tryptophan.

TRBJ1-1,TRBV29-1,CSAEDSPGAFAAFF
TRBJ2-2,TRBV19,CASSTMTGSGELFF
TRBJ2-7,TRBV27,CASSLKASSSYEQYF
TRBJ1-2,TRBV5-1,CASSLQEANYGYTF
TRBJ1-1,TRBV19,CASSPTGGSRNTEAFF
TRBJ2-2,TRBV5-1,CASSPQDGGELFF
TRBJ2-7,TRBV5-1,CASSLDSTGTYEQYF
TRBJ2-3,TRBV7-8,CASSLALGAGEETFF
TRBJ1-2,TRBV5-8,CASNLRVGYTF
TRBJ1-1,TRBV4-2,CASKYPGSANTEAFF
TRBJ2-1,TRBV28,CASTALAGAYNEQFF
TRBJ2-5,TRBV7-3,CASSPGAQETQYF
TRBJ2-1,TRBV7-9,CASSLGQGFLAPDNEQFF
TRBJ2-7,TRBV2,CASSPDRVPSYEQYF
TRBJ1-1,TRBV9,CASSAEVFTEAFF
TRBJ2-2,TRBV19,CATLSAGGPRTGELFF
TRBJ2-2,TRBV7-2,CASSLASGGATGELFF
TRBJ1-6,TRBV27,CASSSAQGRHNSPLHF
TRBJ2-7,TRBV18,CASSPSQGPTLEQYF
TRBJ2-5,TRBV20-1,CSARRGETQYF
TRBJ2-7,TRBV2,CASSERYEQYF
TRBJ1-6,TRBV28,CASSVMTGLSPLHF
TRBJ2-4,TRBV18,CASSVGQGDIQYF
TRBJ2-7,TRBV20-1,CSAFTSVQYF
TRBJ1-3,TRBV4-3,CASQQTASGSGNTIYF
TRBJ1-5,TRBV7-2,CASSLTGSNQPQHF
TRBJ1-1,TRBV18,CASSSKGNTEAFF
TRBJ1-3,TRBV6-6,CASSSTGFGNTIYF
TRBJ2-7,TRBV3-1/TRBV3-2,CASSQVSQAAHSYEQYF
TRBJ1-2,TRBV5-6,CASSGDGGRDSYGYTF
TRBJ1-5,TRBV24-1,CGRGGGSNQPQHF
TRBJ1-1,TRBV5-1,CASRTDVNTEAFF
TRBJ1-4,TRBV6-5,CASRSTTSTNEKLFF
TRBJ2-1,TRBV7-9,CASSQGTARPTNEQFF
TRBJ1-4,TRBV5-4,CASSLKGVATNEKLFF
TRBJ1-1,TRBV28,CASSPNTEAFF
TRBJ2-1,TRBV19,CASSSDRGRRNEQFF
TRBJ1-5,TRBV30,CAWSVQLGQPQHF
TRBJ2-5,TRBV7-2,CASSLASWQGGETQYF